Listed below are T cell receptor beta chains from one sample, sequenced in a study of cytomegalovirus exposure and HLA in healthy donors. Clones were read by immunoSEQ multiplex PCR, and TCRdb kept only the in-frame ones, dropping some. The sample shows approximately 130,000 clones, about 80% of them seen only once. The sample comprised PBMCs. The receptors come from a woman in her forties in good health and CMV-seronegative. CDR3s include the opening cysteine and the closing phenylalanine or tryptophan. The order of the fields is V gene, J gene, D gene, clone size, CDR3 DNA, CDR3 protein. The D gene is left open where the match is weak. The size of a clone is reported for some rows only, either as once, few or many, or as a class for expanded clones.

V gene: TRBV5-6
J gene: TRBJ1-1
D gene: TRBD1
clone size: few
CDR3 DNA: TGTGCCAGCAGTTACAGTCCGACAGGGGGAGGAACTGAAGCTTTCTTT
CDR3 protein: CASSYSPTGGGTEAFF

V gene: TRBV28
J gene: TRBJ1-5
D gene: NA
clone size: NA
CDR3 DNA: TGTGCCAGCAGGTTAGGAGGGCAGCCCCAGCATTTT
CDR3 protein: CASRLGGQPQHF

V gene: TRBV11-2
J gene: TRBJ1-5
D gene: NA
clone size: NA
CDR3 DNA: TGTGCCAGCAGCTTAGATCTGGGCCGCCAGGGTCAGGGGCAGCCCCAGCATTTT
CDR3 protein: CASSLDLGRQGQGQPQHF

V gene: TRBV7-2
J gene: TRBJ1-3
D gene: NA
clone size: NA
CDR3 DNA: TGTGCCAGCAGCTTATGGGGCACTGGAAACACCATATATTTT
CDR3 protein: CASSLWGTGNTIYF

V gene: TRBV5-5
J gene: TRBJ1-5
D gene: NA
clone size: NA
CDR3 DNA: TGTGCCAGCAGTTATGCAGGGGATCAGCCCCAGCATTTT
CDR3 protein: CASSYAGDQPQHF

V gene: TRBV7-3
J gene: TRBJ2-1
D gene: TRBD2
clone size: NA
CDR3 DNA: TGTGCCAGCAGCTTAACGGGCGGGGGATCCTACAATGAGCAGTTCTTC
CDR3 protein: CASSLTGGGSYNEQFF

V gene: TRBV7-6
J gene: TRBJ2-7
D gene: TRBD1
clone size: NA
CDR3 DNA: TGTGCCAGCAGCCGACCCGGGACAGGGGGCTCCTACGAGCAGTACTTC
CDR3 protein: CASSRPGTGGSYEQYF

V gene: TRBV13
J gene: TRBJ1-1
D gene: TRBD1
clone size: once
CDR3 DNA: TGTGCCAGCAAAACAGGGGACACGAACACTGAAGCTTTCTTT
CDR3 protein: CASKTGDTNTEAFF

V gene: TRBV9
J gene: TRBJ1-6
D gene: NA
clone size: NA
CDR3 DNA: TGTGCCAGCAGCGTAGGACAGGACTATTCACCCCTCCACTTT
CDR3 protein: CASSVGQDYSPLHF

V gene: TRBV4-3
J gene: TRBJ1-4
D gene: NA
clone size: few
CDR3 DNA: TGCGCCAGCAGCCCGGGACACAGGGAAGAAAAACTGTTTTTT
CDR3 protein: CASSPGHREEKLFF

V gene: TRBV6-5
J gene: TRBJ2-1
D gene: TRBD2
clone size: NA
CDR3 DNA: TGTGCCAGCAGTTACTCTTGGACTAGCGTCGATGAGCAGTTCTTC
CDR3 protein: CASSYSWTSVDEQFF

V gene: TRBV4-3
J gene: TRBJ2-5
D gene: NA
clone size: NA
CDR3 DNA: TGCGCCAGCAGCCAAGAGGTACATAGGGGGGAGACCCAGTACTTC
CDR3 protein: CASSQEVHRGETQYF

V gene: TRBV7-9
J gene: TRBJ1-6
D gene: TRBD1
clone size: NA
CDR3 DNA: TGTGCCAGCAGCTTACAGGACAGGGGTACACCCCTCCACTTT
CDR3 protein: CASSLQDRGTPLHF

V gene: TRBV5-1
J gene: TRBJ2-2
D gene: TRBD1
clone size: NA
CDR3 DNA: TGCGCCAGCAGCCTGGACAGGGCGGACACCGGGGAGCTGTTTTTT
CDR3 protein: CASSLDRADTGELFF

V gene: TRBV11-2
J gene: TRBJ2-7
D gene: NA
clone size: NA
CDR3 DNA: TGTGCCAGCAGCTTCGAGCAAGCCTCCGAGCAGTACTTC
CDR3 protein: CASSFEQASEQYF

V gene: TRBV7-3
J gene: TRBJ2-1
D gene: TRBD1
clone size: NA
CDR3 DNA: TGTGCCAGCAGCTCCCAGGGGGCCGCCTACAATGAGCAGTTCTTC
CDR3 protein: CASSSQGAAYNEQFF

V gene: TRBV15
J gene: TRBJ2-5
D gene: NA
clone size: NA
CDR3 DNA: TGTGCCACCAGCAGAGTAGAGGAGACCCAGTACTTC
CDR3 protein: CATSRVEETQYF

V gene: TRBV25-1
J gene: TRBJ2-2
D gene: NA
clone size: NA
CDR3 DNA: TGTGCCAGCAGTGAATTGGGGCCGAACACCGGGGAGCTGTTTTTT
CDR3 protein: CASSELGPNTGELFF

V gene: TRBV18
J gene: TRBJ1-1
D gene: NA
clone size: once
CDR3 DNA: TGTGCCAGCTCACCAGGGCAGACCGAAGCTTTCTTT
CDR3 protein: CASSPGQTEAFF

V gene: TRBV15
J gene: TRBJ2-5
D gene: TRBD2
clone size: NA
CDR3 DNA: TGTGCCACCAGCCCAGGCGTCACTAGCGCAGAGACCCAGTACTTC
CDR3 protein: CATSPGVTSAETQYF

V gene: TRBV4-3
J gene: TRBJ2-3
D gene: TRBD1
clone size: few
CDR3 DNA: TGCGCCAGCAGCCAAGATATAAGGACAGGGCGCACAGATACGCAGTATTTT
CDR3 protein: CASSQDIRTGRTDTQYF

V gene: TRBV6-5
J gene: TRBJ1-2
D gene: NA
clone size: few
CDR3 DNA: TGTGCCAGCAGTTACCCCCCAGGGCACACCTTC
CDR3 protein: CASSYPPGHTF

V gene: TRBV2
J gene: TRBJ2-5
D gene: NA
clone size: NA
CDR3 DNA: TGTGCCAGCAGTCCCACCGGGGAGATCCAAGAGACCCAGTACTTC
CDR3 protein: CASSPTGEIQETQYF

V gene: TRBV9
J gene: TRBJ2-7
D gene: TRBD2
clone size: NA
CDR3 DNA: TGTGCCAGCAGCGCGAGGATAGCTAGCGGGATGTACGAGCAGTACTTC
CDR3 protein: CASSARIASGMYEQYF

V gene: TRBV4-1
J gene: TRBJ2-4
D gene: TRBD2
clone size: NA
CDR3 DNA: TGCGCCAGCAGCCATCCCCGGGGGGATGCCAAAAACATTCAGTACTTC
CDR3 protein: CASSHPRGDAKNIQYF

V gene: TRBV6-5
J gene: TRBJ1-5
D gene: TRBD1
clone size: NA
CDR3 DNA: TGTGCCAGCAGCCCCTCCGACAGGGGGCTACAGCCCCAGCATTTT
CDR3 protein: CASSPSDRGLQPQHF

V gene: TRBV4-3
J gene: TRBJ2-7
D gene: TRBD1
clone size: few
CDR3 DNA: TGCGCCAGCAGCCAGGCCGGGACAGGGTCCTACGAGCAGTACTTC
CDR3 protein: CASSQAGTGSYEQYF

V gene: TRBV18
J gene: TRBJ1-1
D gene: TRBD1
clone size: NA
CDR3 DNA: TGTGCCAGCTCACCGGACAGGGGGAACACTGAAGCTTTCTTT
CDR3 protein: CASSPDRGNTEAFF

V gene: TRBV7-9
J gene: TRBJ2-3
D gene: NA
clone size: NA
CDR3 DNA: TGTGCCAGCAGCCCGAGGCAGGGGCACACAGATACGCAGTATTTT
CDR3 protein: CASSPRQGHTDTQYF

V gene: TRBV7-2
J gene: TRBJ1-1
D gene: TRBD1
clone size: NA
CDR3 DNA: TGTGCCAGCAGCCAACCTGGACAGGCCGCTTTCTTT
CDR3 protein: CASSQPGQAAFF

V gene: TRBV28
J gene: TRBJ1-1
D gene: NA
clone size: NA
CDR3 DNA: TGTGCCAGCTCTCTCGGGGCAGGGGACACTGAAGCTTTCTTT
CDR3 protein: CASSLGAGDTEAFF

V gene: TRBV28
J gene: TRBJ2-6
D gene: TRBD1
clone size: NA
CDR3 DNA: TGTGCCAGCAGAACAACAGGGGACTCTGGGGCCAACGTCCTGACTTTC
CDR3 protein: CASRTTGDSGANVLTF

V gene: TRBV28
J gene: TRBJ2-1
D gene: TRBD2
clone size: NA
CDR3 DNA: TGTGCCAGCAACTACAGGACTAGCGGGAGCTATGAGCAGTTCTTC
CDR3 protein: CASNYRTSGSYEQFF

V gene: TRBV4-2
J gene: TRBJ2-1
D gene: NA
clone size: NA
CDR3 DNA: TGTGCCAGCAGCCTCAGCCGCGAGGGCTCCTACAATGAGCAGTTCTTC
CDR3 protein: CASSLSREGSYNEQFF

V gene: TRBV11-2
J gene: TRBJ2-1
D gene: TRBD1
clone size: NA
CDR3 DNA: TGTGCCAGCAGCTACAGGGGACCAGGGGACAATGAGCAGTTCTTC
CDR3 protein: CASSYRGPGDNEQFF

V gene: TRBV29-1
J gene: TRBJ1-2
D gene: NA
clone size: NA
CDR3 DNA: TGCAGCGTTTCCCGGACGGGAGAGTACACCTTC
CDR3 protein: CSVSRTGEYTF

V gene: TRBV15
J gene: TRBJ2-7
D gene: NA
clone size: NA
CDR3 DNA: TGTGCCACCAGCAGAGGTATCCCAGGGCCAGGGCCCTACGAGCAGTACTTC
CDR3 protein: CATSRGIPGPGPYEQYF

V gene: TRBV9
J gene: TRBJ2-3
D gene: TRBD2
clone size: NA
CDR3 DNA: TGTGCCAGCAGTCCGGGGAGGGCACGAACAGATACGCAGTATTTT
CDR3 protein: CASSPGRARTDTQYF

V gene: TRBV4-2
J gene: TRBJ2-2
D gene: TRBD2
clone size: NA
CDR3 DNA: TGTGCCAGCAGCCAAGCCCTGTTTCGTCGGACTAGCGATAACACCGGGGAGCTGTTTTTT
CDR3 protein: CASSQALFRRTSDNTGELFF

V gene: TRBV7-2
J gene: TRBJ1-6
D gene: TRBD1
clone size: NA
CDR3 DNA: TGTGCCAGCAGCTTAGGTTGGGCAGGGGGCAGATCACCCCTCCACTTT
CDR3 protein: CASSLGWAGGRSPLHF

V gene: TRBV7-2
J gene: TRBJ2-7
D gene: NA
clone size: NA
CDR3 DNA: TGTGCCAGCGGGGTTTTCCGGGGAGCCTACGAGCAGTACTTC
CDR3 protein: CASGVFRGAYEQYF

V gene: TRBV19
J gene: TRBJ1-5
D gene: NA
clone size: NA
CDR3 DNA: TGTGCCAGTAATCCGTCCCCGGGTCAGCCCCAGCATTTT
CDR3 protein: CASNPSPGQPQHF

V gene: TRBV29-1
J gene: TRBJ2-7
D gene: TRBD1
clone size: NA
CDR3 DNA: TGCAGCGCTGCAAGGGACAGGGCTTACGAGCAGTACTTC
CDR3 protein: CSAARDRAYEQYF

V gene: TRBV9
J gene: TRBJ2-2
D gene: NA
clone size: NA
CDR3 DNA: TGTGCCAGCAGCGAGGCAGGGACGAACACCGGGGAGCTGTTTTTT
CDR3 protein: CASSEAGTNTGELFF

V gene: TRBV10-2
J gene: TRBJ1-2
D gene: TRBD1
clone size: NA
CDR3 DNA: TGCGCCAGCAGTAGGGACAGTGGGTACACCTTC
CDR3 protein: CASSRDSGYTF

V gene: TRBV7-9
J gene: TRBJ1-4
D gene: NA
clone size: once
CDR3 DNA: TGTGCCAGCAGCTTAGGTTTCAGGACTATTAATGAAAAACTGTTTTTT
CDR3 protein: CASSLGFRTINEKLFF

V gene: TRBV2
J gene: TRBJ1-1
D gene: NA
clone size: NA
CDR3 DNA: TGTGCCAGCAACCAGGGCCTAAACACTGAAGCTTTCTTT
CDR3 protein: CASNQGLNTEAFF

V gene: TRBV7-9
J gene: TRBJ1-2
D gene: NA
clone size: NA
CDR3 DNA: TGTGCCAGCAGCTCCCCGGGTCCTAACTATGGCTACACCTTC
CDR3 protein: CASSSPGPNYGYTF

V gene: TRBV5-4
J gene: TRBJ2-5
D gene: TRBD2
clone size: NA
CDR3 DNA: TGTGCCAGCAGCTGGGAGGGACTAGCGGCCCCGGCAGAGACCCAGTACTTC
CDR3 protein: CASSWEGLAAPAETQYF

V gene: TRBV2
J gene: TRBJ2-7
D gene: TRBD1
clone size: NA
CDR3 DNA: TGTGCCAGCAGTGAAGAGGGGACAGGGTCCTACGAGCAGTACTTC
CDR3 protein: CASSEEGTGSYEQYF